The 10 T cell receptor beta chains presented below share a single source sample, sequenced in a study of T cell repertoires in cytomegalovirus infection. TCRdb reprocessed the reads via MiXCR and lists one record per CDR3 protein. The sample yields about 76,000 distinct CDR3 sequences, 3% to 4.5% seen once. Sequencing input: PBMCs. The receptor source for this set is a human donor in good health (CMV status not recorded). Some clones in this sample may be carry-over from other donors' samples.

Of note for this clonotype: This likely comes from a read error, as the CDR3 has no conserved phenylalanine or tryptophan at its end. The rearrangement joins TRBV7-2 to TRBJ2-1; 9 positions agree with TRBD2. The CDR3 covers 13 residues. Germline CDR1 SGHTA, CDR2 FQGNSA. CDR3 loop: CASRLAGVSEQFC. For the CDR3, the DNA is TGTGCCAGCCGCTTAGCGGGGGTGAGTGAGCAGTTCTGC.

This clonotype was observed many times. The chain has TRBV6-1 and TRBJ2-6; D is possibly TRBD1 (6 bases). V lost 0 bases and J lost 0, with 15 bases in between. Germline-derived CDR1 and CDR2 are MNHNS and SASEGT. The CDR3 is made up of 19 amino acids. In DNA form, the CDR3 reads TGTGCCAGCAGTGAAGCGCTTTGGCGGACAGTCTCTGGGGCCAACGTCCTGACTTTC. Residues: CASSEALWRTVSGANVLTF.

A note on this clonotype: A read error may produce the germline difference seen at one junction end. V usage is TRBV10-3 and J usage is TRBJ2-7; weak D call: TRBD2 (6 bases). There are 15 residues in the CDR3. Germline assignment: CDR1 ENHRY and CDR2 SYGVKD. The CDR3 region is CAISDVEGHSYKQYF. The CDR3 DNA sequence: TGTGCCATCAGTGATGTGGAGGGTCACTCCTACAAGCAGTACTTC.

This clonotype was detected ten times or more. V usage is TRBV7-9 and J usage is TRBJ2-2; 11 nucleotides align to TRBD1. V dropped 4 bases and J dropped 5; count of bases not matched to a gene: 12. Germline CDR1 reads SEHNR; CDR2 reads FQNEAQ (reference sequence). This CDR3 is built from 18 residues. CDR3 sequence: CASSYTDRDRGWTGELFF. CDR3 bases: TGTGCCAGCAGCTACACCGACCGGGACAGGGGGTGGACCGGGGAGCTGTTTTTT.

This clonotype was recorded many times. This chain connects TRBV7-3 to TRBJ1-1; D is unclear. Germline V gene lookup returns CDR1 SGHTA and CDR2 FQGTGA. The CDR3 spans 13 residues. Between the trimmed V and J ends, which lost 5 bases and 1 base, there was a span of 8 bases. CDR3 in DNA: TGTGCCAGCAGCGTACTCAAGAACACTGAAGCTTTCTTT. Protein product: CASSVLKNTEAFF.

This clonotype was seen ten or more times. This chain joins TRBV7-6 and TRBJ2-1; tentatively, D is TRBD1 (6 bases). The germline V and J ends were trimmed by 5 bases and 0 bases, with 17 bases remaining between them. Germline loops: CDR1 SGHVS, CDR2 FNYEAQ. This CDR3 has 17 amino acids. This chain's CDR3 is CASSNRDTRSSYNEQFF. CDR3 DNA sequence: TGTGCCAGCAGCAACCGGGACACCAGGAGCTCCTACAATGAGCAGTTCTTC.

This clonotype was seen many times. The J gene is TRBJ1-1, the V gene TRBV5-1, with TRBD1 matching 7 bases. Germline V gives CDR1 SGHRS, CDR2 YFSETQ. J gave up 2 bases and V 3 bases, and 7 bases lay outside the gene matches. The CDR3 loop spans 15 amino acids. The CDR3 DNA is TGCGCCAGCAGCTGGGACGGACAGGCTAACACTGAAGCTTTCTTT. Protein product: CASSWDGQANTEAFF.

This clonotype was counted at least ten times. V and J are TRBV7-2 and TRBJ2-3; 12 bases map to TRBD2. CDR3 length equals 14 residues. Trimming removed 2 bases from V and 14 bases from J; junction bases left unmatched: 8. Germline CDR1 reads SGHTA; CDR2 reads FQGNSA. The DNA of the CDR3 is TGTGCCAGCAGCTTACAGACACTAGCGGGGGGTCTGTATTTT. Translated: CASSLQTLAGGLYF.

This clonotype was detected many times. The gene calls are TRBV7-2 and TRBJ1-1; D ambiguous. The CDR3 runs 15 residues. CDR1 is SGHTA and CDR2 is FQGNSA in the germline V gene. Trimming cost V 3 bases and J 0 bases, with 11 bases left between them. The DNA for the CDR3 is TGTGCCAGCAGCTTGGGGTTAGGGATGAACACTGAAGCTTTCTTT. It translates to CASSLGLGMNTEAFF.

V and J are TRBV12-3 or TRBV12-4 and TRBJ1-4; D is unclear. The CDR3 runs 15 residues. V was trimmed by 4 bases and J by 8 bases, leaving 17 bases between them. Here the CDR3 reads CASSCREKDGEKLFF. DNA of the CDR3: TGTGCCAGCAGTTGCCGGGAGAAGGATGGGGAAAAACTGTTTTTT.